These 10 T cell receptor beta chains were sequenced from one sample in a study of OX40 agonist ivuxolimab in advanced cancers. Sequencing was performed with immunoSEQ multiplex PCR; in TCRdb, only in-frame clones are kept and a portion is missing. The sample has about 83,000 clones, around 90% seen once. The source was CD4+ or CD8+ T cells sorted from blood, collected in a trial of the OX40 agonist ivuxolimab. The source of these receptors is an adult with an advanced solid tumor such as melanoma, head and neck, liver or kidney cancer.

The chain joins TRBV4-3 to TRBJ1-1, with D possibly TRBD1 on 5 matching bases. Trimming removed 4 bases from V and 1 base from J, with 16 bases in between. Germline-derived CDR1 and CDR2 are LGHNA and YSLEER. CDR3 length: 16 amino acids. The CDR3 spells CASSPQVLGENTEAFF. CDR3 in DNA: TGCGCCAGCAGCCCACAGGTCCTCGGGGAGAACACTGAAGCTTTCTTT.

The V call is TRBV27, the J call TRBJ2-7; 7 bases are shared with TRBD2. After removal of 5 bases from V and 3 bases from J, the junction contained 7 bases not matched to a gene. CDR1 MNHEY and CDR2 SMNVEV come from the germline V gene (reference sequence). There are 14 residues in the CDR3. CDR3 in amino acids: CASSKREGYYEQYV. Written as DNA, the CDR3 is TGTGCCAGCAGTAAAAGGGAGGGGTACTACGAGCAGTACGTC.

V gene TRBV15 combines with J gene TRBJ1-4; 8 bases line up with TRBD1. The CDR3 contains 15 residues. The ends lost 9 bases at V and 3 bases at J; junction bases unmatched: 9. Germline values: CDR1 LNHNV, CDR2 YYDKDF (reference sequence). The CDR3 loop reads CATRQGIDSNEKLFF. DNA for the CDR3: TGTGCCACACGACAGGGGATAGACTCTAATGAAAAACTGTTTTTT.

This clone has a handful of counts. The chain carries TRBV19 and TRBJ1-2; D is unresolved. Per germline, CDR1 LNHDA and CDR2 SQIVND (reference sequence). Deletions cut 3 bases from V and 8 bases from J, with 13 bases between. The CDR3 consists of 13 residues. CDR3: CASSIATPGGYTF. CDR3 in DNA: TGTGCCAGTAGTATTGCGACCCCAGGCGGCTACACCTTC. Full variable domain (outside the CDR3, taken from reference TRBV19 and TRBJ1-2): DGGITQSPKYLFRKEGQNVTLSCEQNLNHDAMYWYRQDPGQGLRLIYYSQIVNDFQKGDIAEGYSVSREKKESFPLTVTSAQKNPTAFYLCASSIATPGGYTFGSGTRLTVV.

The J gene is TRBJ1-5, the V gene TRBV15; D is uncertain. V lost 0 bases to trimming and J lost 4 bases, with 13 bases between them. The CDR3 extends over 16 amino acids. Germline V CDR1 and CDR2: LNHNV, YYDKDF (reference sequence). DNA of the CDR3: TGTGCCACCAGCAGAGATTGGGAAGGGCCTAATCAGCCCCAGCATTTT. Translating gives CATSRDWEGPNQPQHF.

This chain links TRBV10-3 with TRBJ1-1; 7 nucleotides line up with TRBD1. Germline values: CDR1 ENHRY, CDR2 SYGVKD. Unmatched junction bases numbered 9, after V lost 6 bases and J lost 2 bases. The CDR3 loop spans 15 amino acids. Written as DNA, the CDR3 is TGTGCCATCAGGGAAACAGGGGCCTCTAACACTGAAGCTTTCTTT. It is translated as CAIRETGASNTEAFF.

In its sample, this clone was seen once. The genes are TRBV6-4 and TRBJ2-5; D is possibly TRBD2 (6 bases). Trimming shortened V by 0 bases and J by 4 bases, and 6 bases separated the two germline ends. This CDR3 region has 13 residues. CDR1 is MRHNA and CDR2 is SNTAGT in the germline V gene. The CDR3 is CASSDSGGETQYF. In DNA form, the CDR3 reads TGTGCCAGCAGTGACTCCGGGGGAGAGACCCAGTACTTC.

The CDR3, as DNA: TGTGCCAGTAGTCGGCTAGCTGGTTCAGATACGCAGTATTTT. As protein: CASSRLAGSDTQYF. The chain is built from TRBV7-3 and TRBJ2-3; possibly TRBD2 for D (5 bases). Trimming pared 9 bases from V and 4 bases from J, leaving 17 bases between. From germline, CDR1 is SGHTA and CDR2 FQGTGA. This CDR3 is 14 amino acids long.

The chain is built from TRBV6-5 and TRBJ1-6; D not certain. The germline V gene has CDR1 MNHEY and CDR2 SVGAGI. The ends were cut back, 7 bases at V and 7 bases at J, with 8 bases in the middle. CDR3 length equals 12 residues. CDR3 loop: CASTLGNSPLHF. The CDR3 DNA follows: TGTGCCAGCACACTAGGGAATTCACCCCTCCACTTT.

DNA for the CDR3: TGTGCCAGCAGCGCAGGTGGGGGATACGAGCAGTACTTC. Translating gives CASSAGGGYEQYF. V is TRBV11-3 and J is TRBJ2-7, with D perhaps matching TRBD1 or TRBD2 (5 bases each). Germline V gene sequence: CDR1 SGHNT, CDR2 YENEEA. The CDR3 runs to 13 residues. Trimming pared 5 bases from V and 4 bases from J, leaving 12 bases between.